This T cell receptor beta chain was recorded in a study of T cells expressing NK-cell markers (dated by TCRdb to about 2020). Regarding the study in general: Three sorted T-cell subsets (CD3+CD56+NKG2C+, CD3+CD56+NKG2C- and CD3+CD56-NKG2C+) from fewer than 10 donors had their TCR beta-chain repertoires profiled. Of the eight sequenced donors, seven were found to be HCMV-seropositive and one was found to be HCMV-seronegative. All eight donors whose samples were sequenced were randomly selected healthy volunteers, three of them men and five women. Sequencing of the libraries produced 2 x 150 bp reads on Illumina HiSeq 2000/2500, MiSeq or NextSeq. Broader findings and caveats from the paper: It remained unclear whether the expanded NKG2C-expressing T cell clones were specific for HCMV antigens. In several donors, the dominant CD3+CD56+NKG2C+ clonotypes were found to rank among the top 10 CD8+ clonotypes and to make up about 1.0-7.5% of CD8+ T cells. Those dominant clonotypes were again the most abundant among CD3+CD56-NKG2C+ cells in a few donors, at about 25-65%.

CDR1 and CDR2 are drawn from the germline V gene (reference sequence): DFQATT, SNEGSKA. The CDR3 goes from the cysteine to the phenylalanine over 14 residues. The DNA is unrecorded. A word on this clonotype: Its antigen remains unidentified.

To determine HCMV serostatus, a commercial ELISA kit was used to detect HCMV-specific IgG in serum. Ficoll density gradient centrifugation was used to isolate peripheral blood mononuclear cells from blood. These reads were obtained on an Illumina HiSeq 2000. 5'RACE template switching, by which a universal primer site and unique molecular identifiers were added, was used to make TCR beta cDNA libraries. cDNA synthesis was primed from the TCR beta constant segment and was followed by two successive PCR amplification steps. In the authors' own workflow: MIGEC handled demultiplexing of the reads and grouping by UMI, while MiTCR was used to assemble and quantify clonotypes. To exclude erroneous sequences, any TCR cDNA sequence not supported by at least two reads was discarded. The tcR package was used for downstream repertoire analysis, and clonotypes were matched between fractions using CDR3 nucleotide sequence together with V segment. VDJmatch was used to annotate antigen specificity against VDJdb, with one amino acid substitution allowed in CDR3. With the reads reprocessed by TCRdb, a single entry stands for each CDR3 protein sequence and no DNA is reported. TCRdb, not the authors, supplied the V and J calls. The sample table on file contains about 380,000 distinct CDR3 sequences. Of the sample, around 5% is held by the ten largest clones.

The chain is encoded by TRBV20-1 joined to TRBJ1-2. Material: blood T cells: a sorted CD56 or NKG2C T cell subset, CD4+ or CD8+ T cells, or bulk PBMC T cells (not recorded which). This receptor was identified in a man aged 18-75 years in good health. Here the CDR3 is given as CSASLPQQVSGYTF.